A selection of T cell receptor beta chains follows, all from one sample in a study of lymphopenia after photon versus proton radiotherapy. The method was immunoSEQ multiplex PCR; TCRdb's version includes in-frame clones alone and lacks a portion of them. The repertoire has over 15,000 clones, 70% to 90% of them found once; the top ten carry 9% to 10%. Sequenced here: peripheral blood, sampled from a patient treated with proton-based radiotherapy. Every receptor here comes from a man between 70 and 80 years old with pancreatic cancer. Both conserved end residues are part of each CDR3. The D gene is left open where the match is weak. Where a row states a size, it is once, few, many or the class of an expanded clone; other rows omit it.

V,D,length,J,size,DNA,CDR3
TRBV5-6,TRBD1,15,TRBJ2-7,NA,TGTGCCAGCAGCTTAACCGGGACAGACTCCTACGAGCAGTACTTC,CASSLTGTDSYEQYF
TRBV4-1,TRBD1,18,TRBJ1-2,NA,TGCGCCAGCAGCCAAGATCAGGCAGGGGGTCTGCTTGGCTATGGCTACACCTTC,CASSQDQAGGLLGYGYTF
TRBV7-2,NA,14,TRBJ1-5,NA,TGTGCCAGCAGCTTAGGACAGGGCAATCAGCCCCAGCATTTT,CASSLGQGNQPQHF
TRBV4-1,NA,17,TRBJ1-4,NA,TGCGCCAGCAGCCAAGTGTGGGCCGAGCCCGCTAATGAAAAACTGTTTTTT,CASSQVWAEPANEKLFF
TRBV6-5,TRBD2,13,TRBJ2-1,NA,TGTGCCAGCAGTTCTAGCGGGGGGACCCATTTGTTCTTC,CASSSSGGTHLFF
TRBV27,NA,15,TRBJ2-1,NA,TGTGCCAGCAGTTTACTACCGACAGGACACAATGAGCAGTTCTTC,CASSLLPTGHNEQFF
TRBV5-1,TRBD1,14,TRBJ1-4,once,TGCGCCAGCAGAGCGTCAGGGGGGAATGAAAAACTGTTTTTT,CASRASGGNEKLFF
TRBV7-2,NA,13,TRBJ1-1,NA,TGTGCCAGCAGCTTAGACAGGGCCCGAGGAGGGGCCTTT,CASSLDRARGGAF
TRBV10-3,TRBD1,14,TRBJ1-2,NA,TGTGCCATCAGTGACCGGGACAGGGGTTATGGCTACACCTTC,CAISDRDRGYGYTF
TRBV7-8,NA,14,TRBJ2-5,NA,TGTGCCAGCAGCAACCTAGACCGCCAAGAGACCCAGTACTTC,CASSNLDRQETQYF
TRBV5-4,TRBD2,17,TRBJ2-1,NA,TGTGCCAGCAGCTCGAGCATGACGGGACTAGCGGGATGGGAGCAGTTCTTC,CASSSSMTGLAGWEQFF
TRBV6-6,NA,12,TRBJ1-6,NA,TGTGCCAGCAGTTCTTTCCGGGACAACGTTCACTTT,CASSSFRDNVHF
TRBV6-5,NA,15,TRBJ2-5,NA,TGTGCCAGCAGTTACTCGAATCCTAGTTCCGAGACCCAGTACTTC,CASSYSNPSSETQYF
TRBV5-1,NA,14,TRBJ1-2,NA,TGCGCCAGCAGCGGAAACGCAGGGGATGGGGGCTACACCTTC,CASSGNAGDGGYTF
TRBV6-5,NA,13,TRBJ1-4,NA,TGTGCCAGCAGTTACGGAGCGGAGGAAAAACTGTTTTTT,CASSYGAEEKLFF